The 11 T cell receptor beta chains below all came from one sample that was sequenced in a study of chemoradiotherapy in HPV16-positive cancers. Method: immunoSEQ multiplex PCR; TCRdb's copy keeps in-frame clones and lacks some. The sample has 9,500 to 15,000 clones, roughly 86% seen once. The source material was blood, sampled from a patient who underwent chemoradiotherapy. All receptors come from a human donor with HPV-associated anogenital cancer.

The V and J genes are TRBV9 and TRBJ2-5; 9 bases fit TRBD2. Germline CDR1 is SGDLS and CDR2 is YYNGEE. V shed 3 bases and J 5 bases; nucleotides not matched to a gene: 8. This CDR3 has 15 residues. CDR3 nucleotides: TGTGCCAGCAGCGCCGGGACTAGCATCGCGGAGACCCAGTACTTC. It yields the protein CASSAGTSIAETQYF.

In its sample, this clone was seen a few times. The gene calls are TRBV7-9 and TRBJ2-1; no definite D call. Germline V gene data show CDR1 as SEHNR and CDR2 as FQNEAQ (reference sequence). This CDR3 spans 12 amino acids. Trimming cost V 2 bases and J 10 bases, with 9 bases left between them. This chain's CDR3 is CASSLLAPEQFF. The CDR3 region has the DNA TGTGCCAGCAGCTTATTGGCGCCCGAGCAGTTCTTC.

The rearrangement uses TRBV7-9 and TRBJ1-2; 12 bases align to TRBD1. V was clipped by 7 bases and J by 4 bases; unmatched bases: 10. The CDR3 has 16 amino acids. Germline CDR1 SEHNR, CDR2 FQNEAQ (reference sequence). The DNA of the CDR3 is TGTGCCAGCAATGGAGGGGACAGGGGGCTGGGCTATGGCTACACCTTC. Protein product: CASNGGDRGLGYGYTF.

Here the CDR3 reads CASRQLVSGNTIYF. The CDR3 nucleotides are TGTGCCAGCAGACAATTAGTCTCTGGAAACACCATATATTTT. The chain combines TRBV2 with TRBJ1-3; no clear D. Germline lookup yields CDR1 SNHLY and CDR2 FYNNEI. V was cut by 6 bases and J by 0 bases, with 9 bases left in between. The CDR3 length is 14 residues. Supplemented by reference TRBV2 and TRBJ1-3, the full variable domain reads EPEVTQTPSHQVTQMGQEVILRCVPISNHLYFYWYRQILGQKVEFLVSFYNNEISEKSEIFDDQFSVERPDGSNFTLKIRSTKLEDSAMYFCASRQLVSGNTIYFGEGSWLTVV.

Written as DNA, the CDR3 is TGTGCCAGCAGTTACGATAACAGGGGCACTGAAGCTTTCTTT. Its translation is CASSYDNRGTEAFF. The chain has TRBV6-5 and TRBJ1-1, with 7 bases lining up with TRBD1. Per germline, CDR1 MNHEY and CDR2 SVGAGI. The CDR3 has 14 amino acids. Trimming cost V 2 bases and J 4 bases; bases outside gene matches: 4.

The chain employs TRBV27 and TRBJ2-3; 7 bases line up with TRBD2. This CDR3 spans 15 amino acids. V dropped 8 bases and J dropped 1; count of bases not matched to a gene: 9. In germline, CDR1 is MNHEY, CDR2 SMNVEV (reference sequence). Written as DNA, the CDR3 is TGTGCCAGCCTCTATGGGGGGGGACGCACAGATACGCAGTATTTT. Translating gives CASLYGGGRTDTQYF.

This clone was recorded only once. The chain recombines TRBV28 with TRBJ1-1; tentatively, D is TRBD1 (5 bases). V was cut by 3 bases and J by 5 bases, with 19 bases left in between. Germline V CDR1 and CDR2: MDHEN, SYDVKM. The CDR3 consists of 16 residues. The CDR3 is CASSFMGGRRRTEAFF. The CDR3 nucleotides read TGTGCCAGCAGTTTTATGGGGGGTCGTCGACGGACTGAAGCTTTCTTT.

The chain couples TRBV7-2 to TRBJ2-2, with 8 positions matching TRBD1. The V gene's germline CDR1 is SGHTA and CDR2 FQGNSA. V shed 1 base and J 5 bases; nucleotides not matched to a gene: 9. The CDR3 loop spans 17 amino acids. The CDR3 region is CASSLEARGRRTGELFF. CDR3 sequence (DNA): TGTGCCAGCAGCTTAGAAGCCAGGGGGCGTCGTACCGGGGAGCTGTTTTTT.

This clone was detected once. The rearrangement joins TRBV30 to TRBJ2-2; D not certain. The CDR3 extends over 13 amino acids. V lost 4 bases and J 1 base, leaving 7 bases between the germline ends. The germline V gene has CDR1 GTSNPN and CDR2 SVGIG (reference sequence). Here the CDR3 reads CAWNSRNTGELFF. The CDR3 nucleotides read TGTGCCTGGAACTCTAGGAACACCGGGGAGCTGTTTTTT.

The chain is built from TRBV5-8 and TRBJ2-4, with 14 bases matching TRBD2. Germline CDR1 is SGHTS and CDR2 is YDEGEE. Trimming took 2 bases from V and 4 from J; bases not matched to a gene: 8. This CDR3 is built from 18 residues. For the CDR3, the DNA is TGTGCCAGCAGCTTCGGACTAGCGGGGGGTAGAACGAAAAACATTCAGTACTTC. Translated: CASSFGLAGGRTKNIQYF.

The chain employs TRBV6-4 and TRBJ2-1, with 8 bases that match TRBD2. The CDR3 has 19 amino acids. V lost 4 bases, J lost 8 bases, and 22 bases stayed unmatched. Germline V lookup: CDR1 MRHNA, CDR2 SNTAGT. CDR3 coding DNA: TGTGCCAGCAGTGTCCAAGTGGCTAGCGGGTTCACCCGCGGCGATGAGCAGTTCTTC. Residues: CASSVQVASGFTRGDEQFF.